This T cell receptor (beta chain) emerged from a study of blood T cells in healthy people across ages (dated by TCRdb to 2015 to 2017). For the study in its entirety: In model experiments, template switching captured roughly one uniquely barcoded TCR beta cDNA molecule for every two T cells. To avoid experimental bias, donors of different ages were randomly spread across the sequencing lanes. The study measured age-related changes in TCR beta repertoire diversity using deep sequencing normalized with unique cDNA molecular identifiers. Two additional independent replicas of 1 million unique cDNA reads from the same blood draw were analyzed for two donors (one aged 18 to 30 and one aged 80 or older). The donors were split into four age groups: young (average 16 years), middle-aged (39), aged (approximately 60) and long-lived (approximately 80).

Study-level results and caveats: Because the CMV infection status of the donors was unknown, age-related changes in expanded clonotypes may potentially have been confounded. Because profiling used bulk unsorted PBMCs, naive and antigen-experienced compartments could not be compared conclusively. There was a strong correlation between observed TCR beta diversity and the percentage of naive T cells measured by flow cytometry. Estimates of total diversity based on one million sequenced T cells were considered lower bounds and underestimates. The long-lived group showed more naive CD4+ T cells, fewer expanded clones and increased TCR diversity than the aged group, suggesting age selection. As age increased, observed TCR beta diversity per million T cells dropped in a roughly linear way, and a significant reduction was already evident by age 40.

V is reduced by 3 bases and J by 3 bases, leaving a spacing of 8 bases between them. The CDR3 measures 13 amino acids from cysteine to phenylalanine. Just CDR3 DNA is preserved here, 39 bases in frame from base 1. CDR1 MNHNS and CDR2 SASEGT are derived from the germline V gene. The donors were about 40 Caucasian individuals from Russia, aged 6 to 90 years, who were systemically healthy. Ten milliliters of peripheral blood were drawn from each donor into EDTA-treated Vacutainer tubes. Ficoll-Paque density-gradient centrifugation was used to isolate PBMCs, with at least 7 million per sample. Trizol reagent was used to extract total RNA from the PBMCs, yielding at least 5 micrograms per sample. The percentages of naive CD45RAhigh/CD27high T cells were determined by flow cytometry on a PBMC aliquot from every donor. Receptor libraries were prepared by 5' RACE. Sequenced on an Illumina HiSeq 2500. A second PCR of about 6 to 11 cycles was run with a J-beta primer mix and a sample-barcoded 5' primer. A template-switch 5' adaptor carrying 12 random nucleotides introduced a unique molecular identifier onto each TCR beta cDNA molecule. Each sample yielded at least 3 million CDR3-containing paired-end reads. All of the RNA was converted into first-strand cDNA using the Mint cDNA synthesis kit, with a TRBC-specific oligonucleotide serving as the primer. After uracil-DNA glycosylase treatment, a first 18-cycle PCR used universal primers M1SS and BC2_uni_R on all cDNA. For the original study's pipeline: For normalization, 1 million high-quality reads, each with a distinct molecular identifier, were randomly selected from each sample. Instead of being binned into consensus sequences, reads that shared molecular identifiers were thrown out. MiTCR, set to a Q25 quality threshold and the strictest error-elimination algorithm, was used for CDR3 identification, clonotype clustering and error correction. A nonparametric unseen species model with Euler transformation was used to estimate a lower bound on total TCR beta diversity. TCRdb passed the public sequencing reads through fastp at Q25 and MiXCR, retaining productive beta sequences. Entries that share a CDR3 protein sequence are merged under the most common genes and DNA. TCRdb, not the authors, supplied the V and J calls. The sample contains approximately 800,000 distinct CDR3 sequences, 35% to 40% of them found a single time. Together, the top ten hold over 10% of the sample.

Note on this clonotype: Its target antigen remains unknown. Per-nucleotide qualities are absent, and no much larger clonotype sits a single base away.

The sequence joins TRBV6-1 to TRBJ1-1, with the D gene not clear enough to name. The clonotype was recovered from a man younger than 30 in good health. Sequencing was carried out using blood. The CDR3 loop reads CASSDDVYTEAFF. The bases read TGTGCCAGCAGTGACGACGTCTACACTGAAGCTTTCTTT.